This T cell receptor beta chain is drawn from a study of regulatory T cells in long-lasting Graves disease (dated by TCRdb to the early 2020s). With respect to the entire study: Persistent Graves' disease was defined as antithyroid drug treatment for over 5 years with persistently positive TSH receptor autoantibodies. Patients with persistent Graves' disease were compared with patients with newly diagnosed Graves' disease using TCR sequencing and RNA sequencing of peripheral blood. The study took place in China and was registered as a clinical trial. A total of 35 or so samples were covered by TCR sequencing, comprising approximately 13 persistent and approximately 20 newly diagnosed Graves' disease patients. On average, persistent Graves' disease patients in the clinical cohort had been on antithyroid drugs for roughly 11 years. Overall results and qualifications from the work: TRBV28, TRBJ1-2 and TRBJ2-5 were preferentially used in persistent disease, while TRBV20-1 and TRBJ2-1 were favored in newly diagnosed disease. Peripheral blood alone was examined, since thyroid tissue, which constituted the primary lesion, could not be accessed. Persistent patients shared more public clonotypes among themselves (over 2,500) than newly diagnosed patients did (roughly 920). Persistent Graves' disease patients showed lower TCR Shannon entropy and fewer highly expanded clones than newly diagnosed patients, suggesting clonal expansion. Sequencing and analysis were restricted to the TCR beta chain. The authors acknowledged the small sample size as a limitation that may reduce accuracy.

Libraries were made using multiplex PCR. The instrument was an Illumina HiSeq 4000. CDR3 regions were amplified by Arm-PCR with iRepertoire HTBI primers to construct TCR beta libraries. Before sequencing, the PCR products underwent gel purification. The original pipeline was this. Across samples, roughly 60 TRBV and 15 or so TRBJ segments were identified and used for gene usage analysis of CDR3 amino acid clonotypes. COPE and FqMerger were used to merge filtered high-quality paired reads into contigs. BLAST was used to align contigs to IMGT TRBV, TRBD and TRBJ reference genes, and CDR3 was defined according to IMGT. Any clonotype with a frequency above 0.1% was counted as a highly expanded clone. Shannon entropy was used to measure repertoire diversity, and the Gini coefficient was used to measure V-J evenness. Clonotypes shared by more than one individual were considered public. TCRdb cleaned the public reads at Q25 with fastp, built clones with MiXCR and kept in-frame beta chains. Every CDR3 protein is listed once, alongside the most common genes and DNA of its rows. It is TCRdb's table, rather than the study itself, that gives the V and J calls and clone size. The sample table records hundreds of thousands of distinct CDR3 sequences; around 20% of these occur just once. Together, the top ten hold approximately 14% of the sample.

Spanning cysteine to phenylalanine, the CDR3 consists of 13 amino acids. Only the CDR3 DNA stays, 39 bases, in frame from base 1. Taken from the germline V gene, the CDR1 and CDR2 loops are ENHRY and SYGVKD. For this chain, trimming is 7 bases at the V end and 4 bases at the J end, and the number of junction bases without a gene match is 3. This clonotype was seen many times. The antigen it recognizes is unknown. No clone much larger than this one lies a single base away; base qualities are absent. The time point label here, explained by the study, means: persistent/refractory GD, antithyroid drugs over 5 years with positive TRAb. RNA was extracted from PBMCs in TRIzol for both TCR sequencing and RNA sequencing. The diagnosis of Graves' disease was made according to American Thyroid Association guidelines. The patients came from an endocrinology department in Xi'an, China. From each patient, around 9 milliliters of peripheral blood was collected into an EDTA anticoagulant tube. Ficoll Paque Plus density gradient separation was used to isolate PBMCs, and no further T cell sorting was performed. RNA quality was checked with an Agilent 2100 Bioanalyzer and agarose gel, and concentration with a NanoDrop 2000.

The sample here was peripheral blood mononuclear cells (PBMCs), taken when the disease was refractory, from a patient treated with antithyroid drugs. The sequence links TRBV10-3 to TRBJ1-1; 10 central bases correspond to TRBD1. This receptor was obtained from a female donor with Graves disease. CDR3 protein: CAITGQGSTEAFF. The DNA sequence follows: TGTGCCATCACGGGACAGGGGTCCACTGAAGCTTTCTTT.